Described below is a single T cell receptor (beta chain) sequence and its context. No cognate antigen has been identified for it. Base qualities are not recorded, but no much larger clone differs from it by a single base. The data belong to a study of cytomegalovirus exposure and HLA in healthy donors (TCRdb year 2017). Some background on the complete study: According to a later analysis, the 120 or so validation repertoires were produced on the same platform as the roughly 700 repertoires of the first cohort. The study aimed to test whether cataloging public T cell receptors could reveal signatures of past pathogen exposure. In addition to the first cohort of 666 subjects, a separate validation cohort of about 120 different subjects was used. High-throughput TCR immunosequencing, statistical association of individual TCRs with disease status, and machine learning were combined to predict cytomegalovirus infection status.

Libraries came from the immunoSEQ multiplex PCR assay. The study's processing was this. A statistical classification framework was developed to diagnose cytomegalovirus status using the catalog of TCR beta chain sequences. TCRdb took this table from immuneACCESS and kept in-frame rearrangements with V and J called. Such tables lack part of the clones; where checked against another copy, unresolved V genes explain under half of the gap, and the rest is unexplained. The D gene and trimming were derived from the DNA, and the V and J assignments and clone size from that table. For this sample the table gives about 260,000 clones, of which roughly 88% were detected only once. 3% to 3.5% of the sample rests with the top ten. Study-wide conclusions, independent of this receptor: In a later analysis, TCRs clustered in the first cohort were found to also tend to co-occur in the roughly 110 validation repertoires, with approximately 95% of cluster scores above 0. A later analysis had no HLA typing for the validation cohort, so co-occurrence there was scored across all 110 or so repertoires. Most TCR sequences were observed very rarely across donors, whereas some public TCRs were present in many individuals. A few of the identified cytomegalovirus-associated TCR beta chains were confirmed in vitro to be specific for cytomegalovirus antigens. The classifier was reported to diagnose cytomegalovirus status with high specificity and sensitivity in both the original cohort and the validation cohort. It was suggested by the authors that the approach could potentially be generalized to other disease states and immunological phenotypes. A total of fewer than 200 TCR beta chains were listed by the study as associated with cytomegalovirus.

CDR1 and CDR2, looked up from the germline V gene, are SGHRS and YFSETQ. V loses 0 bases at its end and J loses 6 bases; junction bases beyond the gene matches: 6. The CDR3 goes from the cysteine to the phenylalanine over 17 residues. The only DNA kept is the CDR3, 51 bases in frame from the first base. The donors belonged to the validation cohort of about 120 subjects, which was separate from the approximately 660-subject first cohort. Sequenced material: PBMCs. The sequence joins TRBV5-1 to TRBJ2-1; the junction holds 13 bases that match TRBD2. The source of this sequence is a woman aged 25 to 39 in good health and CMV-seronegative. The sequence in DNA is TGCGCCAGCAGCTTGGGGACTAGCGGGAGAGTCCGCAATGAGCAGTTCTTC. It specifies CASSLGTSGRVRNEQFF.